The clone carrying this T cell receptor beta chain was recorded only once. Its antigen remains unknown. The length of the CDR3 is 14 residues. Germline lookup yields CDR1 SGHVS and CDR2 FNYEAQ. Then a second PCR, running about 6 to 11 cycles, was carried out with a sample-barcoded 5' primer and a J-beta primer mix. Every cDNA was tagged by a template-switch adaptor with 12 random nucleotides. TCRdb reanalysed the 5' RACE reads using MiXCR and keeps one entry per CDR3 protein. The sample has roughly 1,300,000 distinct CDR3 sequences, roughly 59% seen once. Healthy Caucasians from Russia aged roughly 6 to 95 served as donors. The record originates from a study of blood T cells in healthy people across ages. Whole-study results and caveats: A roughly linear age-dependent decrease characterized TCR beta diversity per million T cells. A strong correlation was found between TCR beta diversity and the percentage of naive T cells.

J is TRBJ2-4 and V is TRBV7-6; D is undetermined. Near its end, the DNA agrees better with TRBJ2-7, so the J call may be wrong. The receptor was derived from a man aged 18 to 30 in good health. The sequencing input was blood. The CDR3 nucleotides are TGTGCCAGCAGCTCAAACGACGTCTCCTACGAGCAGTACTTC. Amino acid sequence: CASSSNDVSYEQYF.